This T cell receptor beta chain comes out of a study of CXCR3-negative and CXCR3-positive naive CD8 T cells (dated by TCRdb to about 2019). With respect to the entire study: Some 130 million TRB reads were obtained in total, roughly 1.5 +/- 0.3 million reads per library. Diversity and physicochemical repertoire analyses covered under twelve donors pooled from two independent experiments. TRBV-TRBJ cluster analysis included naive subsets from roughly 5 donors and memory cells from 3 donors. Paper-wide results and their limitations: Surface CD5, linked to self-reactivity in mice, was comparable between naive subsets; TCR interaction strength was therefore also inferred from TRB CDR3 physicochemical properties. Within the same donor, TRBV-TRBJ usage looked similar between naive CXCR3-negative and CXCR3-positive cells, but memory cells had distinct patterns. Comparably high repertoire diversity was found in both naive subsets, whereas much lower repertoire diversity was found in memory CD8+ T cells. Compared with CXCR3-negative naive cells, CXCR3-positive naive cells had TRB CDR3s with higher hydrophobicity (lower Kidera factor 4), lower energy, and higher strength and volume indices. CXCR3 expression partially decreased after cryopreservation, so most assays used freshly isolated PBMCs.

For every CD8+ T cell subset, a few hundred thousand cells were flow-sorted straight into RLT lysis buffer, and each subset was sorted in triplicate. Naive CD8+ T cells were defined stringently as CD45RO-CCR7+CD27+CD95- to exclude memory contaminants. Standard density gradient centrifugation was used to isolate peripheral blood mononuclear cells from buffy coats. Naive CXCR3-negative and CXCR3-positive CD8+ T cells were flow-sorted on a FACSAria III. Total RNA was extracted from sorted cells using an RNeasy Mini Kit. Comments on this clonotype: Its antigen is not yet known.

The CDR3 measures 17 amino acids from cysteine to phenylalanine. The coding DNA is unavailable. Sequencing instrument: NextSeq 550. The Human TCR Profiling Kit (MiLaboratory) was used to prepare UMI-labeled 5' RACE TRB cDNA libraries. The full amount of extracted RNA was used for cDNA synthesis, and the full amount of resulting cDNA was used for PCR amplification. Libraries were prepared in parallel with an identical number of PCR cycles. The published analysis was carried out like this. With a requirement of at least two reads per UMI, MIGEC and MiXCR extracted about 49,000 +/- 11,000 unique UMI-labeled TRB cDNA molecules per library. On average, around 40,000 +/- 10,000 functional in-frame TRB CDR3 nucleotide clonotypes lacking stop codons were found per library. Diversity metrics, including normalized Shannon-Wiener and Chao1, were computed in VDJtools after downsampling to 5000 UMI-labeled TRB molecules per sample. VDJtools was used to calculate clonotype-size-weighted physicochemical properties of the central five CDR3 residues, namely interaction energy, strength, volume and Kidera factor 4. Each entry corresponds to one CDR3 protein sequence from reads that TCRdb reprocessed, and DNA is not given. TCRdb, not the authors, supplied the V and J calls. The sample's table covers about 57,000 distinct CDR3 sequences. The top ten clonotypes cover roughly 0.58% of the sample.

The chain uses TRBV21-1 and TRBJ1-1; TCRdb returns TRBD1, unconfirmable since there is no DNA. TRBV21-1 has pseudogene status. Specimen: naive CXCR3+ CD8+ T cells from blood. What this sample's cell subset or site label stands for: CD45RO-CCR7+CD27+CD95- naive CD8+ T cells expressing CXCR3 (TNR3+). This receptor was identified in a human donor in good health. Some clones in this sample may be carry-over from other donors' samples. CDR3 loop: CASSKRVSGRGSTEAFF.